The rows below give T cell receptor beta chains drawn from one sample of a study of shared clonotypes between healthy human individuals. Here immunoSEQ multiplex PCR was the method, and the copy in TCRdb shows in-frame clones only, minus some. The data contain around 2,000,000 clones, roughly 94% of them singletons. The sequencing input was naive CD4+ T cells sorted from blood. These receptor sequences come from a man between 18 and 35 years old in good health. The CDR3 runs from the conserved cysteine through the conserved F or W. The order of the fields is D gene, clone size, J gene, V gene, CDR3 protein, CDR3 DNA. D genes are given only for firm matches. Size is omitted from some rows. Given values are once, few, many or a class for expanded clones.

D gene: .; clone size: .; J gene: TRBJ1-1; V gene: TRBV29-1; CDR3 protein: CSVEGGPGTEAFF; CDR3 DNA: TGCAGCGTTGAGGGGGGGCCCGGTACTGAAGCTTTCTTT
D gene: .; clone size: .; J gene: TRBJ2-1; V gene: TRBV4-3; CDR3 protein: CASSQEAPRTGNEQFF; CDR3 DNA: TGCGCCAGCAGCCAAGAGGCCCCACGTACTGGCAATGAGCAGTTCTTC
D gene: .; clone size: .; J gene: TRBJ1-1; V gene: TRBV6-6; CDR3 protein: CASNLAERTEAFF; CDR3 DNA: TGTGCCAGCAACCTCGCCGAGAGGACTGAAGCTTTCTTT
D gene: .; clone size: .; J gene: TRBJ1-2; V gene: TRBV7-9; CDR3 protein: CASTPGRDRFWYGYTF; CDR3 DNA: TGTGCCAGCACCCCGGGGAGAGACAGGTTTTGGTATGGCTACACCTTC
D gene: TRBD2; clone size: .; J gene: TRBJ2-3; V gene: TRBV4-1; CDR3 protein: CASSQDNQREYTDTQYF; CDR3 DNA: TGCGCCAGCAGCCAAGATAACCAGCGGGAGTACACAGATACGCAGTATTTT
D gene: .; clone size: .; J gene: TRBJ1-5; V gene: TRBV2; CDR3 protein: CASTVTHSNQPQHF; CDR3 DNA: TGTGCCAGCACCGTGACACATAGCAATCAGCCCCAGCATTTT
D gene: .; clone size: .; J gene: TRBJ2-3; V gene: TRBV6-4; CDR3 protein: CASDRKPKITDTQYF; CDR3 DNA: TGTGCCAGCGACAGAAAACCTAAAATAACAGATACGCAGTATTTT
D gene: TRBD2; clone size: .; J gene: TRBJ2-3; V gene: TRBV9; CDR3 protein: CASARGGKDTQYF; CDR3 DNA: TGTGCCAGTGCTCGCGGGGGAAAAGATACGCAGTATTTT
D gene: .; clone size: .; J gene: TRBJ1-3; V gene: TRBV29-1; CDR3 protein: CSVGGRPGNTIYF; CDR3 DNA: TGCAGCGTCGGTGGTAGACCTGGAAACACCATATATTTT
D gene: .; clone size: .; J gene: TRBJ1-1; V gene: TRBV5-1; CDR3 protein: CASSWSSGRDTEAFF; CDR3 DNA: TGCGCCAGCAGCTGGAGCTCCGGCCGGGACACTGAAGCTTTCTTT
D gene: .; clone size: once; J gene: TRBJ1-4; V gene: TRBV19; CDR3 protein: CASNPRRGVNEKLFF; CDR3 DNA: TGTGCCAGTAACCCAAGACGGGGAGTTAATGAAAAACTGTTTTTT
D gene: .; clone size: .; J gene: TRBJ1-6; V gene: TRBV7-8; CDR3 protein: CASSFSKSGSNSPLHF; CDR3 DNA: TGTGCCAGCAGCTTCAGTAAATCAGGGAGCAATTCACCCCTCCACTTT
D gene: TRBD2; clone size: .; J gene: TRBJ2-2; V gene: TRBV9; CDR3 protein: CASSVVGLAGVENTGELFF; CDR3 DNA: TGTGCCAGCAGCGTAGTAGGGTTAGCGGGAGTAGAGAACACCGGGGAGCTGTTTTTT
D gene: .; clone size: .; J gene: TRBJ2-7; V gene: TRBV6-1; CDR3 protein: CASSESDRIYEQYF; CDR3 DNA: TGTGCCAGCAGTGAATCAGACAGGATCTACGAGCAGTACTTC
D gene: TRBD1; clone size: .; J gene: TRBJ2-7; V gene: TRBV18; CDR3 protein: CASSGTGIEQYF; CDR3 DNA: TGTGCCAGCTCCGGGACAGGGATCGAGCAGTACTTC
D gene: .; clone size: .; J gene: TRBJ2-2; V gene: TRBV9; CDR3 protein: CASSVKYTGELFF; CDR3 DNA: TGTGCCAGCAGCGTAAAATACACCGGGGAGCTGTTTTTT
D gene: .; clone size: .; J gene: TRBJ2-5; V gene: TRBV6-1; CDR3 protein: CASSYGQGPQETQYF; CDR3 DNA: TGTGCCAGCAGCTACGGGCAGGGTCCACAAGAGACCCAGTACTTC
D gene: .; clone size: .; J gene: TRBJ1-2; V gene: TRBV28; CDR3 protein: CASRQGLSYTF; CDR3 DNA: TGTGCCAGCAGACAGGGACTGAGCTACACCTTC
D gene: .; clone size: .; J gene: TRBJ2-2; V gene: TRBV5-1; CDR3 protein: CASQEGSNTGELFF; CDR3 DNA: TGCGCCAGCCAGGAGGGTTCGAACACCGGGGAGCTGTTTTTT
D gene: .; clone size: .; J gene: TRBJ2-5; V gene: TRBV9; CDR3 protein: CASSSTGTRKETQYF; CDR3 DNA: TGTGCCAGCAGCTCTACCGGGACTCGGAAAGAGACCCAGTACTTC
D gene: .; clone size: once; J gene: TRBJ1-1; V gene: TRBV18; CDR3 protein: CASSPRGWTEAFF; CDR3 DNA: TGTGCCAGCTCACCAAGAGGGTGGACTGAAGCTTTCTTT
D gene: .; clone size: .; J gene: TRBJ1-2; V gene: TRBV30; CDR3 protein: CAWGGLVDGYTF; CDR3 DNA: TGTGCCTGGGGAGGGCTCGTCGATGGCTACACCTTC
D gene: .; clone size: .; J gene: TRBJ2-7; V gene: TRBV4-1; CDR3 protein: CASRPSLTPAVYEQYF; CDR3 DNA: TGCGCCAGCAGGCCCTCTCTTACTCCGGCGGTCTACGAGCAGTACTTC
D gene: TRBD1; clone size: .; J gene: TRBJ2-7; V gene: TRBV9; CDR3 protein: CASSTSPGGAYEQYF; CDR3 DNA: TGTGCCAGCAGCACCAGCCCAGGGGGCGCCTACGAGCAGTACTTC
D gene: .; clone size: .; J gene: TRBJ2-1; V gene: TRBV25-1; CDR3 protein: CASSRGYGEQFF; CDR3 DNA: TGTGCCAGCAGTAGGGGTTATGGTGAGCAGTTCTTC
D gene: .; clone size: .; J gene: TRBJ2-1; V gene: TRBV5-1; CDR3 protein: CASSAEQGGYEQFF; CDR3 DNA: TGCGCCAGCAGCGCCGAACAGGGAGGGTATGAGCAGTTCTTC
D gene: TRBD1; clone size: .; J gene: TRBJ2-2; V gene: TRBV19; CDR3 protein: CASGQGPGELFF; CDR3 DNA: TGTGCCAGTGGACAGGGACCCGGGGAGCTGTTTTTT
D gene: .; clone size: .; J gene: TRBJ2-3; V gene: TRBV5-1; CDR3 protein: CASSLVGGYTDTQYF; CDR3 DNA: TGCGCCAGCAGCTTGGTCGGAGGGTACACAGATACGCAGTATTTT
D gene: .; clone size: .; J gene: TRBJ1-3; V gene: TRBV6-5; CDR3 protein: CASSSPTTDLGNTIYF; CDR3 DNA: TGTGCCAGCAGTTCACCCACCACTGACCTTGGAAACACCATATATTTT
D gene: TRBD1; clone size: .; J gene: TRBJ1-2; V gene: TRBV5-4; CDR3 protein: CASSQAGGANYGYTF; CDR3 DNA: TGTGCCAGCAGTCAGGCAGGGGGAGCTAACTATGGCTACACCTTC
D gene: .; clone size: once; J gene: TRBJ2-7; V gene: TRBV27; CDR3 protein: CASSLGLLSSYEQYF; CDR3 DNA: TGTGCCAGCAGTTTAGGGCTGCTGAGCTCCTACGAGCAGTACTTC
D gene: .; clone size: .; J gene: TRBJ1-5; V gene: TRBV4-1; CDR3 protein: CASSQDPTGRSNQPQHF; CDR3 DNA: TGCGCCAGCAGCCAAGATCCCACAGGGAGGAGCAATCAGCCCCAGCATTTT
D gene: TRBD1; clone size: few; J gene: TRBJ2-2; V gene: TRBV5-1; CDR3 protein: CASSPGQSNTGELFF; CDR3 DNA: TGCGCCAGCAGCCCGGGACAGTCGAACACCGGGGAGCTGTTTTTT
D gene: .; clone size: .; J gene: TRBJ1-1; V gene: TRBV25-1; CDR3 protein: CASSVAPDTAEAFF; CDR3 DNA: TGTGCCAGCAGTGTAGCCCCGGATACGGCTGAAGCTTTCTTT
D gene: .; clone size: .; J gene: TRBJ2-7; V gene: TRBV28; CDR3 protein: CASTQPTASEQYF; CDR3 DNA: TGTGCCAGCACCCAACCGACAGCATCCGAGCAGTACTTC
D gene: .; clone size: .; J gene: TRBJ2-1; V gene: TRBV11-2; CDR3 protein: CASSGYEQFF; CDR3 DNA: TGTGCCAGCAGCGGATATGAGCAGTTCTTC
D gene: .; clone size: .; J gene: TRBJ1-4; V gene: TRBV7-2; CDR3 protein: CASSLERGHGEKLFF; CDR3 DNA: TGTGCCAGCAGCTTAGAAAGGGGTCACGGTGAAAAACTGTTTTTT
D gene: .; clone size: .; J gene: TRBJ2-2; V gene: TRBV27; CDR3 protein: CASSSSRFPGELFF; CDR3 DNA: TGTGCCAGCAGTTCGTCCCGTTTCCCCGGGGAGCTGTTTTTT
D gene: TRBD2; clone size: .; J gene: TRBJ2-1; V gene: TRBV10-3; CDR3 protein: CAISEVTSGSNEQFF; CDR3 DNA: TGTGCCATCAGTGAGGTTACGAGCGGGAGCAATGAGCAGTTCTTC
D gene: TRBD1; clone size: .; J gene: TRBJ1-1; V gene: TRBV7-2; CDR3 protein: CASSWGQGFTEAFF; CDR3 DNA: TGTGCCAGCAGCTGGGGACAGGGTTTCACTGAAGCTTTCTTT
D gene: .; clone size: few; J gene: TRBJ2-4; V gene: TRBV6-6; CDR3 protein: CASGVEGKAKNIQYF; CDR3 DNA: TGTGCCAGCGGAGTAGAGGGTAAAGCCAAAAACATTCAGTACTTC
D gene: .; clone size: .; J gene: TRBJ2-3; V gene: TRBV5-1; CDR3 protein: CASSREPLSRGDTQYF; CDR3 DNA: TGCGCCAGCAGCCGAGAGCCCCTATCTCGGGGAGATACGCAGTATTTT
D gene: TRBD1; clone size: .; J gene: TRBJ2-5; V gene: TRBV6-4; CDR3 protein: CASSTGTGVSETQYF; CDR3 DNA: TGTGCCAGCAGTACCGGGACAGGGGTTTCAGAGACCCAGTACTTC
D gene: TRBD2; clone size: .; J gene: TRBJ2-3; V gene: TRBV7-2; CDR3 protein: CASSSMTSGGTDTQYF; CDR3 DNA: TGTGCCAGCAGCTCTATGACTAGCGGGGGGACAGATACGCAGTATTTT
D gene: .; clone size: .; J gene: TRBJ1-6; V gene: TRBV7-2; CDR3 protein: CASSLGTVYNSPLHF; CDR3 DNA: TGTGCCAGCAGCTTAGGCACCGTTTATAATTCACCCCTCCACTTT
D gene: .; clone size: .; J gene: TRBJ2-2; V gene: TRBV18; CDR3 protein: CASSPQSPGELFF; CDR3 DNA: TGTGCCAGCTCACCACAGAGTCCCGGGGAGCTGTTTTTT
D gene: .; clone size: .; J gene: TRBJ2-1; V gene: TRBV6-5; CDR3 protein: CASGREIYNEQFF; CDR3 DNA: TGTGCCAGCGGGAGAGAGATTTACAATGAGCAGTTCTTC
D gene: .; clone size: .; J gene: TRBJ1-5; V gene: TRBV7-8; CDR3 protein: CASSLGGRNDQPQHF; CDR3 DNA: TGTGCCAGCAGCTTAGGGGGCAGGAACGATCAGCCCCAGCATTTT
D gene: .; clone size: .; J gene: TRBJ2-7; V gene: TRBV11-2; CDR3 protein: CASSFLGRSYF; CDR3 DNA: TGTGCCAGCAGCTTTCTGGGACGATCATACTTC
D gene: .; clone size: .; J gene: TRBJ2-6; V gene: TRBV9; CDR3 protein: CASNRPGTSGANVLTF; CDR3 DNA: TGTGCCAGCAACCGACCAGGGACCTCTGGGGCCAACGTCCTGACTTTC
D gene: .; clone size: .; J gene: TRBJ1-3; V gene: TRBV5-1; CDR3 protein: CASSSYYSGNTIYF; CDR3 DNA: TGCGCCAGCAGCTCGTATTACTCTGGAAACACCATATATTTT
D gene: .; clone size: .; J gene: TRBJ1-2; V gene: TRBV6-1; CDR3 protein: CAYQKRVNGYTF; CDR3 DNA: TGTGCTTACCAGAAGAGGGTGAATGGCTACACCTTC
D gene: .; clone size: .; J gene: TRBJ2-5; V gene: TRBV15; CDR3 protein: CATSRPDPVSTQYF; CDR3 DNA: TGTGCCACCAGCAGACCGGACCCGGTCTCGACCCAGTACTTC
D gene: .; clone size: once; J gene: TRBJ1-6; V gene: TRBV28; CDR3 protein: CASKVANSPLHF; CDR3 DNA: TGTGCCAGCAAGGTAGCGAATTCACCCCTCCACTTT
D gene: TRBD1; clone size: .; J gene: TRBJ1-2; V gene: TRBV6-5; CDR3 protein: CASSYSTGGHNTF; CDR3 DNA: TGTGCCAGCAGCTACTCAACAGGGGGTCATAACACCTTC
D gene: TRBD1; clone size: .; J gene: TRBJ1-1; V gene: TRBV10-3; CDR3 protein: CAISDLTGGAEAFF; CDR3 DNA: TGTGCCATCAGTGATTTGACAGGGGGGGCTGAAGCTTTCTTT
D gene: .; clone size: .; J gene: TRBJ1-2; V gene: TRBV11-2; CDR3 protein: CASSSRGRDYGYTF; CDR3 DNA: TGTGCCAGCAGCTCCCGCGGCAGGGACTATGGCTACACCTTC
D gene: TRBD1; clone size: .; J gene: TRBJ1-2; V gene: TRBV2; CDR3 protein: CASIRGDRAYYGYTF; CDR3 DNA: TGTGCCAGCATCCGAGGGGACAGGGCATACTATGGCTACACCTTC
D gene: .; clone size: .; J gene: TRBJ2-2; V gene: TRBV7-9; CDR3 protein: CASSLLRGTGELFF; CDR3 DNA: TGTGCCAGCAGCCTACTGAGGGGGACCGGGGAGCTGTTTTTT
D gene: TRBD1; clone size: once; J gene: TRBJ1-5; V gene: TRBV19; CDR3 protein: CASSRMDRGSSNQPQHF; CDR3 DNA: TGTGCCAGTAGTAGGATGGACAGGGGATCCAGCAATCAGCCCCAGCATTTT